A single TCR beta chain is shown here with its context. The sample is drawn from a study of technical replicates of blood from a few donors. The ends lost 1 base at V and 3 bases at J; junction bases unmatched: 1. Germline CDR1 is LGHNT and CDR2 is FRNRAP. This CDR3 is built from 15 residues. The assay was immunoSEQ multiplex PCR, and TCRdb's table has in-frame clones only and misses some. This sample carries tens of thousands of clones, 85% to 95% of them seen once, and the ten largest clones take roughly 0.25%. The chain combines TRBV12-5 with TRBJ2-1, with TRBD1 matching 9 bases. The sequenced material came from T cells isolated from PBMCs. The clonotype originates from a human donor in good health. CDR3 DNA: TGTGCTAGTGGTTTGGGACAGGGGGTCTACAATGAGCAGTTCTTC. Protein sequence: CASGLGQGVYNEQFF.